Each of the 32 T cell receptor beta chains below was sequenced from the same sample in a study of T cell repertoires in cytomegalovirus infection. TCRdb used MiXCR to reprocess the reads, holding one entry per CDR3 protein. Of approximately 550,000 distinct CDR3 sequences listed, approximately 16% are singletons. Sequencing input: CD8+ T cells from PBMCs. These receptors were collected from a human donor in good health (CMV status not recorded). Some clones in this sample may be carry-over from other donors' samples.

In this sample, this clonotype turned up many times. V and J are TRBV19 and TRBJ1-5; 8 bases are shared with TRBD1. The ends lost 4 bases at V and 6 bases at J; junction bases unmatched: 14. This CDR3 region has 17 residues. Germline V gene lookup returns CDR1 LNHDA and CDR2 SQIVND (reference sequence). Here the CDR3 reads CASSTKDRALDSQPQHF. CDR3 bases: TGTGCCAGTAGTACTAAGGACAGGGCTCTCGATAGTCAGCCCCAGCATTTT.

This clonotype was counted at least ten times. This chain uses TRBV7-9 with TRBJ2-4; D perhaps matches TRBD1 (6 bases). Germline V gene lookup returns CDR1 SEHNR and CDR2 FQNEAQ (reference sequence). This CDR3 is 16 amino acids long. Trimming stripped 5 bases from V and 0 bases from J, with 14 bases between. For the CDR3, the DNA is TGTGCCAGCAGCCCGGGACATCATCTAGCCAAAAACATTCAGTACTTC. Its protein product is CASSPGHHLAKNIQYF.

The chain joins TRBV9 to TRBJ2-1, with 7 bases aligning to TRBD2. Germline lookup yields CDR1 SGDLS and CDR2 YYNGEE. The length of the CDR3 is 15 residues. Trimming removed 4 bases from V and 6 bases from J; junction bases left unmatched: 10. The CDR3 DNA is TGTGCCAGCAGCTCTCCCCGGACTAGGGGCAATGAGCAGTTCTTC. Protein product: CASSSPRTRGNEQFF.

Remarks on this clonotype: A clone one base away is much larger, so this may be a read error. The CDR3 ends on some other residue instead of the conserved phenylalanine or tryptophan, so this is likely a read error. CDR3: CASSLGGGLSQTQYL. In DNA, the CDR3 is TGTGCCAGCAGCTTAGGCGGAGGGCTGTCGCAGACCCAGTACTTA. The chain couples TRBV7-9 to TRBJ2-5; tentative D call: TRBD2 (6 bases). CDR3 length: 15 amino acids. V was trimmed by 1 base and J by 6 bases, leaving 15 bases between them. Germline CDR1 SEHNR, CDR2 FQNEAQ (reference sequence).

This clonotype was counted many times. The V gene is TRBV27, the J gene TRBJ2-5, with a weak D call TRBD2 (7 bases). Germline assignment: CDR1 MNHEY and CDR2 SMNVEV (reference sequence). The CDR3 is 17 residues long. Trimming took 7 bases from V and 3 from J, leaving 24 bases between them. CDR3 DNA: TGTGCCAGCAAGGGGGGGGTAGCGGTAGGGAAAGAAGAGACCCAGTACTTC. Its protein product is CASKGGVAVGKEETQYF.

This clonotype was counted ten times or more. CDR3 loop: CASSLWLTNTGELFF. DNA of the CDR3: TGTGCCAGCAGCTTATGGCTTACGAACACCGGGGAGCTGTTTTTT. The J gene is TRBJ2-2, the V gene TRBV7-8; no reliable D call. Between the trimmed V and J ends, which lost 2 bases and 0 bases, there was a span of 7 bases. CDR1 is SGHVS, CDR2 FQNEAQ, per germline. This CDR3 spans 15 amino acids.

The chain couples TRBV27 to TRBJ2-7; 11 nucleotides line up with TRBD2. Germline V gene lookup returns CDR1 MNHEY and CDR2 SMNVEV (reference sequence). V dropped 8 bases and J dropped 3; count of bases not matched to a gene: 6. This CDR3 has 14 amino acids. Written as DNA, the CDR3 is TGTGCCAGCGCCTCCGGGACTAGCGGCTACGAGCAGTACTTC. Translated: CASASGTSGYEQYF.

This clonotype turned up a few times. The V and J genes are TRBV19 and TRBJ2-3; TRBD1 agrees at 10 bases. Trimming removed 10 bases from V and 7 bases from J; junction bases left unmatched: 8. The germline V gene has CDR1 LNHDA and CDR2 SQIVND (reference sequence). The CDR3 loop spans 13 amino acids. CDR3 sequence: CATKTGGRNTQYF. The CDR3 DNA reads TGTGCCACTAAGACAGGGGGCAGGAATACGCAGTATTTT.

This clonotype was recorded many times. V and J are TRBV12-3 or TRBV12-4 and TRBJ2-7, with 8 bases that match TRBD2. J lost 7 bases, V lost 5 bases, and 13 bases had no gene match. CDR3 length: 15 residues. The CDR3 bases are TGTGCCAGCAGTCCCGGGGGGGGGGTGAGTGGAGAGCAGTACTTC. Amino acids: CASSPGGGVSGEQYF.

This clonotype was observed many times. The chain joins TRBV13 to TRBJ2-7; tentatively, D is TRBD2 (5 bases). The CDR3 totals 15 residues. The V end was cut by 5 bases, the J end by 0 bases, with 14 bases between. The germline CDR1 and CDR2 sequences are PRHDT and FYEKMQ (reference sequence). The CDR3 region is CASSTSSESSYEQYF. CDR3 coding DNA: TGTGCCAGCAGCACCAGTAGCGAGAGCTCCTACGAGCAGTACTTC.

The chain combines TRBV7-9 with TRBJ2-3, with a weak D call TRBD1 (6 bases). The germline V and J ends were trimmed by 0 bases and 4 bases, with 17 bases remaining between them. The germline gives CDR1 SEHNR, CDR2 FQNEAQ (reference sequence). The CDR3 spans 17 residues. In DNA, the CDR3 is TGTGCCAGCAGCTTAGCGGAAACAGGGAAAAGACCAGATACGCAGTATTTT. This gives the protein CASSLAETGKRPDTQYF.

The table lists this clonotype with a few counts. V and J are TRBV5-1 and TRBJ2-1, with unresolved D. Deletions cut 6 bases from V and 6 bases from J, with 7 bases between. This CDR3 has 11 residues. CDR1 SGHRS and CDR2 YFSETQ come from the germline V gene. CDR3 region: CASIFANEQFF. The CDR3 coding sequence is TGCGCCAGCATTTTCGCCAATGAGCAGTTCTTC.

This clonotype appeared many times. CDR3 amino acids: CASSAAYSSYNEQFF. CDR3 DNA: TGTGCCAGCAGTGCGGCATACAGCTCCTACAATGAGCAGTTCTTC. The chain employs TRBV28 and TRBJ2-1; no clear D gene. This CDR3 contains 15 residues. Germline V gives CDR1 MDHEN, CDR2 SYDVKM. V lost 5 bases to trimming and J lost 0 bases, with 11 bases between them.

This clonotype was counted a few times. V usage is TRBV27 and J usage is TRBJ2-3; D tentatively fits TRBD1 or TRBD2 (5 bases each). The CDR3 extends over 14 amino acids. V lost 4 bases, J lost 4 bases, and 12 bases lay in between. Germline CDR1 reads MNHEY; CDR2 reads SMNVEV (reference sequence). CDR3 nucleotide sequence: TGTGCCAGCAGTTGGGGGTTCGGCTCAGATACGCAGTATTTT. Amino acid sequence: CASSWGFGSDTQYF.

The V gene is TRBV6-5, the J gene TRBJ1-1; a possible D gene is TRBD1 (5 bases). From germline, CDR1 is MNHEY and CDR2 SVGAGI. The CDR3 has 15 amino acids. Trimming cost V 5 bases and J 6 bases, with 19 bases left between them. CDR3 in DNA: TGTGCCAGCAGTACCCCCCGAGAGGGGATAGCTGAAGCTTTCTTT. It translates to CASSTPREGIAEAFF.

This clonotype was counted many times. The chain couples TRBV12-3 or TRBV12-4 to TRBJ2-1, with D possibly TRBD1 on 6 matching bases. Trimming took off 3 bases at V and 4 bases at J, with 16 bases between the two ends. The CDR3 is 16 amino acids. This CDR3 reads CASSLRQGNKYNEQFF. CDR3 DNA: TGTGCCAGCAGTTTGCGGCAGGGGAACAAATACAATGAGCAGTTCTTC.

This clonotype was seen at least ten times. The chain employs TRBV27 and TRBJ2-5; D not certain. The V end was cut by 0 bases, the J end by 3 bases, with 14 bases between. Per germline, CDR1 MNHEY and CDR2 SMNVEV (reference sequence). The CDR3 runs to 16 residues. The CDR3 loop reads CASSLSSPQPKETQYF. The CDR3 DNA sequence: TGTGCCAGCAGTTTATCCAGTCCCCAGCCCAAAGAGACCCAGTACTTC.

CDR3 bases: TGTGCCAGCAGCTTAGCTAGGGGGCGCAGTTCACCCCTCCACTTT. Amino acids: CASSLARGRSSPLHF. The genes are TRBV7-9 and TRBJ1-6; 7 bases are a match to TRBD1. After removal of 0 bases from V and 9 bases from J, the junction contained 5 bases not matched to a gene. Germline V gene lookup returns CDR1 SEHNR and CDR2 FQNEAQ (reference sequence). The CDR3 has 15 amino acids.

This clonotype was seen at least ten times. The rearrangement joins TRBV5-5 to TRBJ1-4, with 8 positions matching TRBD1. The CDR3 has 16 amino acids. V was clipped by 4 bases and J by 2 bases; unmatched bases: 7. Per the germline V gene, CDR1 is SGHKS and CDR2 is YYEKEE (reference sequence). The CDR3 here is CASSRSTGVTNEKLFF. The CDR3 DNA follows: TGTGCCAGCAGCCGGTCGACAGGGGTGACTAATGAAAAACTGTTTTTT.

This clonotype was seen many times. V and J are TRBV7-3 and TRBJ2-3; the match to TRBD2 covers 8 bases. Germline CDR1 is SGHTA and CDR2 is FQGTGA. This CDR3 contains 16 residues. J was trimmed by 2 bases and V by 4 bases; bases with no gene match: 8. The CDR3 DNA follows: TGTGCCAGCAGCTCCGAGGTAGCGGGAATCACAGATACGCAGTATTTT. Translation gives CASSSEVAGITDTQYF.

At least ten counts were recorded for this clonotype. This chain connects TRBV7-8 to TRBJ1-6, with a tentative D call TRBD1 (6 bases). This CDR3 comprises 17 residues. V was shortened by 3 bases and J by 9 bases, with 21 bases between the two germline ends. Germline loops: CDR1 SGHVS, CDR2 FQNEAQ. The chain's CDR3 is CASSLRGTREGRSPLHF. The CDR3 nucleotides are TGTGCCAGCAGCTTGAGGGGGACCAGAGAAGGACGTTCACCCCTCCACTTT. Full variable domain (missing parts from reference TRBV7-8 and TRBJ1-6): GAGVSQSPRYKVAKRGQDVALRCDPISGHVSLFWYQQALGQGPEFLTYFQNEAQLDKSGLPSDRFFAERPEGSVSTLKIQRTQQEDSAVYLCASSLRGTREGRSPLHFGNGTRLTVT.

The sample holds a few counts of this clonotype. This chain uses TRBV5-1 with TRBJ2-7, with D hard to call. Germline CDR1 reads SGHRS; CDR2 reads YFSETQ. The CDR3 is 13 residues long. The V end was cut by 2 bases, the J end by 6 bases, with 12 bases between. DNA of the CDR3: TGCGCCAGCAGCTTCGGATGGGCTGCCGAGCAGTACTTC. This codes for CASSFGWAAEQYF. Combining the CDR3 with reference TRBV5-1 and TRBJ2-7 gives the whole variable domain KAGVTQTPRYLIKTRGQQVTLSCSPISGHRSVSWYQQTPGQGLQFLFEYFSETQRNKGNFPGRFSGRQFSNSRSEMNVSTLELGDSALYLCASSFGWAAEQYFGPGTRLTVT.

This clonotype was seen only a few times. This sequence joins TRBV13 and TRBJ2-7; the match to TRBD1 covers 9 bases. The CDR3 totals 16 residues. With 5 bases clipped from V and 4 bases from J, the junction kept 12 bases outside the gene matches. The germline V gene has CDR1 PRHDT and CDR2 FYEKMQ (reference sequence). The CDR3 coding sequence is TGTGCCAGCAGCCCCCGACCGGGGACAGGGTGGTACGAGCAGTACTTC. It yields the protein CASSPRPGTGWYEQYF.

This clonotype showed up just a few times. The chain carries TRBV6-5 and TRBJ2-2; 11 bases map to TRBD1. The germline V gene has CDR1 MNHEY and CDR2 SVGAGI. Losses at the gene ends were 6 bases for V and 4 bases for J; bases not matched to a gene: 7. This CDR3 region has 16 residues. The CDR3 reads CASRTRTGGFTGELFF. The CDR3, as DNA: TGTGCCAGCAGGACTAGGACAGGGGGCTTCACCGGGGAGCTGTTTTTT.

This clonotype was found many times. The genes are TRBV7-2 and TRBJ2-5, with D perhaps being TRBD1 or TRBD2 (5 bases each). Germline V gene sequence: CDR1 SGHTA, CDR2 FQGNSA. CDR3 length equals 15 residues. The V end was cut by 8 bases, the J end by 5 bases, with 21 bases between. CDR3 sequence: CASQGRSGGGETQYF. The DNA of the CDR3 is TGTGCCAGCCAGGGTCGTTCTGGGGGTGGCGAGACCCAGTACTTC.

This clonotype was seen a handful of times. A read error may be the cause here, since a much bigger clone is one base away. The CDR3 region has the DNA TGTGCCAGTAGTCCTCGCGGGGGGACGGCAGAGATCCAGTACTTC. This encodes CASSPRGGTAEIQYF. This chain uses TRBV19 with TRBJ2-5; 8 bases map to TRBD2. The CDR3 is made up of 15 amino acids. Looked up from germline, CDR1 is LNHDA and CDR2 is SQIVND (reference sequence).

CDR3 in amino acids: CASSVVVNTEAFF. For the CDR3, the DNA is TGTGCCAGTAGTGTCGTCGTGAACACTGAAGCTTTCTTT. This sequence joins TRBV19 and TRBJ1-1; D not certain. This CDR3 is built from 13 residues. CDR1 is LNHDA and CDR2 is SQIVND in the germline V gene (reference sequence). The germline V and J ends were trimmed by 5 bases and 0 bases, with 7 bases remaining between them.

This clonotype was observed many times. The chain uses TRBV7-9 and TRBJ2-2, with 10 bases fitting TRBD2. Per germline, CDR1 SEHNR and CDR2 FQNEAQ (reference sequence). This CDR3 has 16 residues. J was trimmed by 7 bases and V by 3 bases; bases with no gene match: 8. The CDR3 region is CASSFPSGRRDGELFF. The DNA of the CDR3 is TGTGCCAGCAGCTTTCCTAGCGGGAGAAGGGACGGGGAGCTGTTTTTT. Supplemented by reference TRBV7-9 and TRBJ2-2, the full variable domain reads DTGVSQNPRHKITKRGQNVTFRCDPISEHNRLYWYRQTLGQGPEFLTYFQNEAQLEKSRLLSDRFSAERPKGSFSTLEIQRTEQGDSAMYLCASSFPSGRRDGELFFGEGSRLTVL.

The chain recombines TRBV29-1 with TRBJ1-2; TRBD1 matches 10 bases. V was clipped by 6 bases and J by 5 bases; unmatched bases: 9. CDR3 size: 14 residues. Germline V CDR1 and CDR2: SQVTM, ANQGSEA. CDR3 in amino acids: CSVLRQGADYGYTF. For the CDR3, the DNA is TGCAGCGTCCTCAGACAGGGGGCAGATTATGGCTACACCTTC.

CDR3 nucleotide sequence: TGTGCCAGTAGTGGGACGACTCCCTATGGCTACACCTTC. Its translation: CASSGTTPYGYTF. V is TRBV19 and J is TRBJ1-2; tentatively, D is TRBD1 (5 bases). This CDR3 has 13 residues. The V gene's germline CDR1 is LNHDA and CDR2 SQIVND (reference sequence). The V and J ends lost 5 bases and 4 bases respectively, with 11 bases between them. Looking up the rest from reference TRBV19 and TRBJ1-2 gives the full variable domain: DGGITQSPKYLFRKEGQNVTLSCEQNLNHDAMYWYRQDPGQGLRLIYYSQIVNDFQKGDIAEGYSVSREKKESFPLTVTSAQKNPTAFYLCASSGTTPYGYTFGSGTRLTVV.

This clonotype has a count of ten or more. CDR3 nucleotides: TGTGCCAGCACCCCCTCTTACCGTAGACAGGGGGTCACCGGGGAGCTGTTTTTT. Amino acid sequence: CASTPSYRRQGVTGELFF. J is TRBJ2-2 and V is TRBV12-3 or TRBV12-4; 9 bases fit TRBD1. The ends lost 7 bases at V and 4 bases at J; junction bases unmatched: 16. The CDR3 is 18 amino acids.

This clonotype occurred a few times. V gene TRBV9 combines with J gene TRBJ2-5, with 7 positions matching TRBD2. The CDR3 extends over 14 amino acids. Germline CDR1 and CDR2: SGDLS and YYNGEE. V lost 3 bases and J lost 5; bases outside the gene matches: 7. CDR3 bases: TGTGCCAGCAGCGAGGGGTACGGGGGGGAGACCCAGTACTTC. Translating gives CASSEGYGGETQYF.